This section outlines one T cell receptor beta chain sequence together with its context. Method: immunoSEQ multiplex PCR; TCRdb's copy keeps in-frame clones and lacks some. The sample shows some 120,000 clones, 65% to 90% of them seen only once. The source of the sample is a study of blood T cell repertoires in COVID-19. Germline loops: CDR1 SGDLS, CDR2 YYNGEE. Trimming stripped 2 bases from V and 5 bases from J, with 7 bases between. The CDR3 is 13 residues long. The sequencing sample was made of peripheral blood. V and J are TRBV9 and TRBJ2-2; the D gene is possibly TRBD1 (6 bases). This clonotype was obtained from a woman over 75 with acute or convalescent COVID-19. CDR3 bases: TGTGCCAGCAGCGTGCAGGGGACCGGGGAGCTGTTTTTT. Its protein is CASSVQGTGELFF.